This T cell receptor (beta chain) originates from a study of blood T cell repertoires in COVID-19 (dated by TCRdb to 2018 to 2020). Regarding the complete study: The collaborator samples originated in the United States, Italy and Spain and spanned the acute and convalescent phases of COVID-19. The prospective study material was composed of cDNA or gDNA derived from T cells, B-cell-depleted T cells, or PBMCs. The dataset comprised deeply sampled blood TCRbeta repertoires from subjects exposed to, actively infected with, or recovered from COVID-19. The repertoires were made available in a free public database intended to serve as a resource for research on the immune response to SARS-CoV-2. The samples were drawn from the first 160 participants of the ongoing ImmuneRACE study and from roughly 1,300 subjects provided by 6 global collaborators. A de-identified subject ID, COVID-19 status, age in years and sex were almost always included in the sample metadata. Where available, HLA class I and class II types were taken from metadata supplied by the sample provider and were not determined by assay-based typing.

Note on this clone: This clone's antigen is unknown. Nothing much larger sits one base from this clone, and base qualities are not available.

Collaborating institutions collected whole blood in K2EDTA tubes following their own protocols. For TCRbeta analysis, collaborator samples were shipped as frozen whole blood, as isolated PBMCs, or as DNA extracted from either sample type. The CDR1 and CDR2 encoded by the germline V gene are SGHDT and YYEEEE. Germline trimming amounts to 5 bases on V and 2 bases on J, with 15 as the count of junction bases outside the gene matches. The CDR3 contains 19 residues, cysteine and phenylalanine counted. Just the 57-base CDR3 DNA is kept, in frame starting at base 1. General conclusions and limits of the study: The quantity of clinical and demographic metadata differed by source and by participant and was supplied without curation.

TCRbeta CDR3 regions were amplified from genomic DNA by means of the immunoSEQ Assay, a bias-controlled multiplex PCR. The source study handled its data this way. Nucleated cell counts per sample were estimated from amplification of reference gene primers within the assay. To quantify the absolute abundance of each unique TCRbeta CDR3 rearrangement, sequence reads were collapsed and filtered. Productive Simpson clonality was computed per sample as the square root of Simpson's diversity index over productive rearrangements. TCRdb took this table from immuneACCESS and kept in-frame rearrangements with V and J called. Such tables lack part of the clones; where checked against another copy, unresolved V genes explain under half of the gap, and the rest is unexplained. V, J and clone size were drawn from that table, and D and trimming were deduced from the DNA. The sample table shows approximately 76,000 clones, and 60% to 75% are seen once. Less than 40% of the sample is in the top ten clones.

What was sequenced was peripheral blood. The clonotype was recovered from a woman in her 70s with acute or convalescent COVID-19. The chain is encoded by TRBV5-6 joined to TRBJ2-7; 14 central bases correspond to TRBD2. The CDR3 sequence is CASRSSSGLAGGVAYEQYF. The nucleotide sequence is given as TGTGCCAGCAGATCATCCTCCGGACTAGCGGGAGGAGTCGCCTACGAGCAGTACTTC.